The subject of this entry is one TCR beta chain. The CDR3 extends over 12 amino acids. The germline V gene encodes CDR1 MDHEN and CDR2 SYDVKM. The V gene lost 7 bases and the J gene lost 5 bases, with 11 bases spanning the gap. The data belong to a study of blood T cells in healthy people across ages. Using a J-beta primer mix together with a sample-barcoded 5' primer, a second PCR was run for about 6 to 12 cycles. From the 5' RACE reads, TCRdb called clonotypes with MiXCR, one entry per CDR3 protein. This table has about 970,000 distinct CDR3 sequences, around 54% appearing once. The sequence was collected from a woman in her fifties or sixties in good health. This rearrangement joins TRBV28 to TRBJ2-5; tentative D call: TRBD1 (6 bases). The material sequenced was blood. The CDR3 reads CASTGQWETQYF. The CDR3 DNA reads as TGTGCCAGCACTGGACAGTGGGAGACCCAGTACTTC.